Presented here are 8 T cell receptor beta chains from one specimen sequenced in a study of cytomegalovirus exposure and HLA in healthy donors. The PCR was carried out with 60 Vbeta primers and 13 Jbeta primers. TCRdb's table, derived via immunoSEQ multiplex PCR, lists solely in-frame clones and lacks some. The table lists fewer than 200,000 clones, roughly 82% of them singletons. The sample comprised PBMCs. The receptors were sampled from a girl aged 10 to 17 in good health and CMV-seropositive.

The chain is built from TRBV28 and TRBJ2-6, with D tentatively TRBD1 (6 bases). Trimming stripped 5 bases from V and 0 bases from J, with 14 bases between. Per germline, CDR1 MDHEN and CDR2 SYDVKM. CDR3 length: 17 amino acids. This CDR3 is CASSSRGHPSGANVLTF. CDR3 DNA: TGTGCCAGCAGTAGCCGGGGACACCCCTCTGGGGCCAACGTCCTGACTTTC. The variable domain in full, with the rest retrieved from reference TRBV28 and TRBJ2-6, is DVKVTQSSRYLVKRTGEKVFLECVQDMDHENMFWYRQDPGLGLRLIYFSYDVKMKEKGDIPEGYSVSREKKERFSLILESASTNQTSMYLCASSSRGHPSGANVLTFGAGSRLTVL.

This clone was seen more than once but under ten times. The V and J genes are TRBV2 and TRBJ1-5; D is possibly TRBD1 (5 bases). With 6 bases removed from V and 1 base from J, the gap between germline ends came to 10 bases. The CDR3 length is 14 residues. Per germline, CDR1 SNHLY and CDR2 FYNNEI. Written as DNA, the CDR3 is TGTGCCAGCAGACCGGGACTGAGCAATCAGCCCCAGCATTTT. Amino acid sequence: CASRPGLSNQPQHF.

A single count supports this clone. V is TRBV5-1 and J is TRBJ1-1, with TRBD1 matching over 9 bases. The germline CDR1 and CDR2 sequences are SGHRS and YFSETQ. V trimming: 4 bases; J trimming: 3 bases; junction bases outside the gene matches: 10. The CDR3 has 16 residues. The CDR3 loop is CASSQEPTGGDTEAFF. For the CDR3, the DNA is TGCGCCAGCAGCCAAGAACCGACAGGGGGTGACACTGAAGCTTTCTTT.

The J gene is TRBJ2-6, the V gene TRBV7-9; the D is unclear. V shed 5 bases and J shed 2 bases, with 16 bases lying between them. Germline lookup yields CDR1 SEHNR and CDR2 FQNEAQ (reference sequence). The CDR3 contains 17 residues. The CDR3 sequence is CASSPSPLTPGANVLTF. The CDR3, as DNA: TGTGCCAGCAGCCCGTCCCCGCTAACCCCTGGGGCCAACGTCCTGACTTTC.

In DNA form, the CDR3 reads TGTGCCAGCAGGTCAGGCGGGGGCAGCTACGAGCAGTACTTC. Translation: CASRSGGGSYEQYF. The rearrangement joins TRBV2 to TRBJ2-7, with D possibly matching TRBD2 (7 bases). The CDR3 has 14 amino acids. Germline V gene sequence: CDR1 SNHLY, CDR2 FYNNEI. The ends were cut back, 6 bases at V and 3 bases at J, with 15 bases in the middle.

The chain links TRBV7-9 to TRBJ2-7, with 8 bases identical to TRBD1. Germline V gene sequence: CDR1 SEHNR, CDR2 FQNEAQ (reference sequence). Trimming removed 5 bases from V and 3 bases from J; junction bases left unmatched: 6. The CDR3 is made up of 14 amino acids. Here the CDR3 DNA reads TGTGCCAGCAGCCACCGGGACAGGATCTACGAGCAGTACTTC. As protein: CASSHRDRIYEQYF.

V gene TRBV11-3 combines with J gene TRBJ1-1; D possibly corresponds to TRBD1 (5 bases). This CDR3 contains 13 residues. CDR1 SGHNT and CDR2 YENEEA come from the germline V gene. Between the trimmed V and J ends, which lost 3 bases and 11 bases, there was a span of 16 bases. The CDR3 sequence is CASSFTAQGTAFF. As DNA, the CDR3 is TGTGCCAGCAGCTTCACCGCCCAGGGCACGGCTTTCTTT.

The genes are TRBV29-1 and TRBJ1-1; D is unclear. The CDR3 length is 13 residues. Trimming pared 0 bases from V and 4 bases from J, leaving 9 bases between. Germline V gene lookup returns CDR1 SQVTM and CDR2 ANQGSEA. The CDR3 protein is CSVEDPGGTEAFF. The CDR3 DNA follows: TGCAGCGTTGAAGATCCGGGTGGCACTGAAGCTTTCTTT.